The clone carrying this T cell receptor beta chain came up a few times. The antigen is undetermined. TCRdb re-called the 5' RACE reads with MiXCR, one entry per CDR3 protein. The table includes some 1,600,000 distinct CDR3 sequences, about 32% detected once. This entry belongs to a study of identical twins. Study-level findings and limits: Beta out-of-frame sequences displayed a weaker excess of sharing between twins. Analyses of zero insertions could be partly confounded by invariant MAIT and iNKT cells.

Germline V gives CDR1 SGHNT, CDR2 YYREEE (reference sequence). This CDR3 has 15 residues. Between the trimmed V and J ends, which lost 4 bases and 0 bases, there was a span of 12 bases. The chain recombines TRBV5-4 with TRBJ2-3; D not resolved. The sequenced material came from cord blood. The source is a newborn girl in good health. CDR3 nucleotides: TGTGCCAGCAGCCATCGGAAGGGAAGCACAGATACGCAGTATTTT. Amino acid sequence: CASSHRKGSTDTQYF.